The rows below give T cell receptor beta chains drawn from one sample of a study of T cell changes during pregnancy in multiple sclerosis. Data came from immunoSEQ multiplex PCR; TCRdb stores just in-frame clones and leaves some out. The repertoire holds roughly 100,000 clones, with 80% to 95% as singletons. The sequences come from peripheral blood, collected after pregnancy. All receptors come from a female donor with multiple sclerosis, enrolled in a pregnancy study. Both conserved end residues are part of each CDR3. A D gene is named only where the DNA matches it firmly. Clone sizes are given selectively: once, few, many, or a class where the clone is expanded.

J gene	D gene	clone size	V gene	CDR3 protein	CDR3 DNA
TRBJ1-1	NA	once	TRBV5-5	CASSPWTEPNTEAFF	TGTGCCAGCAGCCCCTGGACAGAGCCGAACACTGAAGCTTTCTTT
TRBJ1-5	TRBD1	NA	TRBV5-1	CASSLGVGDRDRSQPQHF	TGCGCCAGCAGCTTGGGGGTGGGGGACCGGGACAGAAGCCAGCCCCAGCATTTT
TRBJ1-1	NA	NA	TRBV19	CASSKETVNTEAFF	TGTGCCAGTAGCAAAGAGACAGTGAACACTGAAGCTTTCTTT
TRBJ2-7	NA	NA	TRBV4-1	CASSQDLAGRFYEQYF	TGCGCCAGCAGCCAAGATCTGGCAGGGAGGTTCTACGAGCAGTACTTC
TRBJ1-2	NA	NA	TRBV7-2	CASSLGWDKGERGYTF	TGTGCCAGCAGCTTAGGGTGGGACAAGGGGGAACGGGGCTACACCTTC
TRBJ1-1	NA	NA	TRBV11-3	CASSLGRGATEAFF	TGTGCCAGCAGCTTAGGTCGGGGGGCCACTGAAGCTTTCTTT
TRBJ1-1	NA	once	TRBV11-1	CASRSYSGAGTEAFF	TGTGCCAGCAGATCTTATTCGGGAGCGGGCACTGAAGCTTTCTTT
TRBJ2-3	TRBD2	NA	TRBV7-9	CASSYLLAGSTDTQYF	TGTGCCAGCAGCTATCTACTAGCGGGAAGCACAGATACGCAGTATTTT
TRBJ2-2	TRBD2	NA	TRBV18	CASSPRRLAENTGELFF	TGTGCCAGCTCCCCCCGGCGGCTAGCGGAGAACACCGGGGAGCTGTTTTTT
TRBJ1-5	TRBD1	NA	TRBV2	CASSEAGGQGHQPQHF	TGTGCCAGCAGTGAAGCGGGGGGACAGGGCCATCAGCCCCAGCATTTT
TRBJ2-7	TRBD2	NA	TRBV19	CASSPLAGGYEQYF	TGTGCCAGTAGTCCCCTAGCGGGGGGGTACGAGCAGTACTTC
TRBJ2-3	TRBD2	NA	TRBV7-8	CASSFRTSAVADTQYF	TGTGCCAGCAGCTTCAGGACTAGCGCGGTCGCAGATACGCAGTATTTT
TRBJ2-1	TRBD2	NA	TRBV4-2	CASSQDSQRGGLTEQFF	TGTGCCAGCAGCCAAGATAGTCAGCGGGGGGGCCTCACCGAGCAGTTCTTC
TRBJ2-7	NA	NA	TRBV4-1	CASSQLPEGNEQYF	TGCGCCAGCAGCCAGCTCCCGGAGGGAAACGAGCAGTACTTC
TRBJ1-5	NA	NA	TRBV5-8	CASSQRNQPQHF	TGTGCCAGCAGCCAGAGGAATCAGCCCCAGCATTTT
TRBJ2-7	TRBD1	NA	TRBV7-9	CASSLEEGQGASLSYEQYF	TGTGCCAGCAGCTTAGAGGAGGGACAGGGGGCTTCCCTCTCCTACGAGCAGTACTTC
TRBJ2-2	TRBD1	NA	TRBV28	CASSSGTDLTGELFF	TGTGCCAGCAGTTCCGGGACAGATCTCACCGGGGAGCTGTTTTTT
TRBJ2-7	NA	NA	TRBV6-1	CASSEGASYEQYF	TGTGCCAGCAGTGAAGGGGCATCCTACGAGCAGTACTTC
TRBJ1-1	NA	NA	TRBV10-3	CAITQAEAGTEAFF	TGTGCCATCACCCAGGCGGAGGCTGGCACTGAAGCTTTCTTT
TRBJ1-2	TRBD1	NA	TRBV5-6	CASRETGVYGYTF	TGTGCCAGCAGGGAGACAGGGGTTTATGGCTACACCTTC
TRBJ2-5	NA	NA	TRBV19	CASGVRGSWETQYF	TGTGCCAGTGGGGTTAGGGGGAGCTGGGAGACCCAGTACTTC
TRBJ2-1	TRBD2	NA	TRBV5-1	CASSSALAGGPYNEQFF	TGCGCCAGCAGCTCGGCACTAGCGGGGGGCCCCTACAATGAGCAGTTCTTC
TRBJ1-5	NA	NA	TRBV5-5	CASSLRGSSNQPQHF	TGTGCCAGCAGCTTGAGAGGGAGTAGCAATCAGCCCCAGCATTTT
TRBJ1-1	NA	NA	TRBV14	CASSPTSVTEAFF	TGTGCCAGCAGCCCCACAAGCGTCACTGAAGCTTTCTTT
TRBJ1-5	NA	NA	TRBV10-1	CASSEPDRRRQPQHF	TGCGCCAGCAGTGAGCCAGACAGGAGGCGGCAGCCCCAGCATTTT
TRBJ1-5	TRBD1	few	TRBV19	CASDRASNQPQHF	TGTGCCAGTGACAGGGCGAGCAATCAGCCCCAGCATTTT
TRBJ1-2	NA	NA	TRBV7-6	CASSPQTAYGYTF	TGTGCCAGCAGCCCACAGACAGCATATGGCTACACCTTC
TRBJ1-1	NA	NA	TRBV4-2	CASSQDKGRGRLNTEAFF	TGTGCCAGCAGCCAAGATAAGGGCAGGGGAAGGTTGAACACTGAAGCTTTCTTT
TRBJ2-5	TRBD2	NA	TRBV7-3	CASSLTAGGGSETQYF	TGTGCCAGCAGCTTAACCGCGGGAGGCGGGTCGGAGACCCAGTACTTC
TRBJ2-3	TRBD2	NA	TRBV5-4	CASSPPGGTQYF	TGTGCCAGCAGCCCCCCGGGGGGTACGCAGTATTTT
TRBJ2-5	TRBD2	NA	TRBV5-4	CASSWSGGGETQYF	TGTGCCAGCAGCTGGAGCGGGGGGGGAGAGACCCAGTACTTC
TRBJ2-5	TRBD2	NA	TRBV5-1	CASSSGLAGGIQETQYF	TGCGCCAGCAGCTCCGGACTAGCGGGGGGGATCCAAGAGACCCAGTACTTC
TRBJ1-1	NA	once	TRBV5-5	CASSLTANTEAFF	TGTGCCAGCAGCTTGACAGCGAACACTGAAGCTTTCTTT
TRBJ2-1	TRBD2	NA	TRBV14	CASSQAGGPYEQFF	TGTGCCAGCAGCCAAGCGGGAGGGCCGTATGAGCAGTTCTTC
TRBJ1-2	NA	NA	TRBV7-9	CASSADTDPNYGYTF	TGTGCCAGCAGCGCAGACACAGATCCTAACTATGGCTACACCTTC
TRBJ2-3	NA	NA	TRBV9	CASSASQGADTQYF	TGTGCCAGCAGCGCCTCGCAGGGCGCAGATACGCAGTATTTT
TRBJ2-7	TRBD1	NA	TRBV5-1	CASSRTGVPYEQYF	TGCGCCAGCAGCCGGACAGGGGTTCCCTACGAGCAGTACTTC
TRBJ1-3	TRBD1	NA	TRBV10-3	CAISEGTGTGNTIYF	TGTGCCATCAGTGAAGGGACAGGGACTGGAAACACCATATATTTT
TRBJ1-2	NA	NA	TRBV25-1	CASSELEQAYGYTF	TGTGCCAGCAGTGAATTAGAACAGGCCTATGGCTACACCTTC
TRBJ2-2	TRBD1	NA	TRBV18	CASSLGQGAGELFF	TGTGCCAGCTCACTTGGACAGGGTGCCGGGGAGCTGTTTTTT
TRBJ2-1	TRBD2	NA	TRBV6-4	CASSAETSGNEQFF	TGTGCCAGCAGTGCGGAGACTAGCGGTAATGAGCAGTTCTTC
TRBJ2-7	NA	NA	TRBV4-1	CASSQFGGENYEQYF	TGCGCCAGCAGCCAGTTTGGCGGGGAGAACTACGAGCAGTACTTC
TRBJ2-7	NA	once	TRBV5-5	CASSLTPGEGYEQYF	TGTGCCAGCAGCCTTACGCCAGGGGAGGGATACGAGCAGTACTTC
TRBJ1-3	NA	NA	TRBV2	CASRGRGSGNTIYF	TGTGCCAGCAGAGGGAGGGGTTCTGGAAACACCATATATTTT
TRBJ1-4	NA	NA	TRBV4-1	CASSLVGVTNEKLFF	TGCGCCAGCAGCTTAGTAGGGGTGACTAATGAAAAACTGTTTTTT
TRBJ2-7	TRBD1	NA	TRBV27	CASSSLDRGTAEQYF	TGTGCCAGCAGTTCCCTGGACAGGGGGACCGCCGAGCAGTACTTC
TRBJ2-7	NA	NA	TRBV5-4	CASSLESPSAPYEQYF	TGTGCCAGCAGCTTGGAAAGCCCTTCTGCCCCCTACGAGCAGTACTTC
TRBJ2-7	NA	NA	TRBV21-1	CASSKLPGYEQYF	TGTGCCAGCAGCAAACTACCGGGGTACGAGCAGTACTTC
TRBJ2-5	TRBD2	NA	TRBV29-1	CSVVYIAGGPGETQYF	TGCAGCGTTGTCTATATAGCGGGAGGGCCCGGAGAGACCCAGTACTTC
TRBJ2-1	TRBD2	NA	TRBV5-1	CASSDGGGRYNEQFF	TGCGCCAGCAGTGACGGGGGGGGGCGGTACAATGAGCAGTTCTTC
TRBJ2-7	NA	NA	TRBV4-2	CASSRSSTGGSYEQYF	TGTGCCAGCAGCCGGTCTTCGACTGGAGGTTCCTACGAGCAGTACTTC
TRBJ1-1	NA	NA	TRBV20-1	CSASAGPEAFF	TGCAGTGCTAGTGCGGGGCCTGAAGCTTTCTTT
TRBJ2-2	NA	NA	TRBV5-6	CASSLFTGPTGELFF	TGTGCCAGCAGCTTGTTTACAGGGCCCACCGGGGAGCTGTTTTTT
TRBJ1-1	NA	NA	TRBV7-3	CASRLIEGPGGEAFF	TGTGCCAGCAGACTCATCGAGGGCCCGGGGGGTGAAGCTTTCTTT
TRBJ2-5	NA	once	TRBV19	CASSERVRETQYF	TGTGCCAGTAGTGAGCGAGTAAGGGAGACCCAGTACTTC
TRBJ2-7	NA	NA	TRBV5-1	CASKVEGVKGEQYF	TGCGCCAGCAAGGTGGAGGGCGTGAAGGGCGAGCAGTACTTC
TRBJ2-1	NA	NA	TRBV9	CASGPQTRAYNEQFF	TGTGCCAGCGGCCCCCAGACTAGAGCCTACAATGAGCAGTTCTTC
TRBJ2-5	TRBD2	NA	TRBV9	CASSVGTSGVETQYF	TGTGCCAGCAGCGTAGGGACTAGCGGGGTGGAGACCCAGTACTTC
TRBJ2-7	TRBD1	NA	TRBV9	CASSVGVQGGRDEQYF	TGTGCCAGCAGCGTAGGGGTACAGGGGGGTCGGGACGAGCAGTACTTC
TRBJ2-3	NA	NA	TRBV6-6	CASSYFNPTDTQYF	TGTGCCAGCAGTTACTTTAATCCCACAGATACGCAGTATTTT